The following is a T cell receptor beta chain sequence with its context. Its antigen remains unknown. A 5'RACE reaction primed in the constant segment made cDNA libraries of TCR alpha and TCR beta, and these carried sample barcodes and UMIs. TCRdb used MiXCR to reprocess the 5' RACE reads, holding one entry per CDR3 protein. The sample holds about 110,000 distinct CDR3 sequences, roughly a sixth seen once. The data stem from a study of T-cell memory formation after mild COVID-19. Study-level results: Contracting CD8+ clones were enriched in EMRA, CD4+ mainly in CM and EM. Some clones that responded turned up in pre-infection memory, which suggests that cross-reactive memory joined in. Later expanders leaned toward CD4+, whereas clones contracting from day 15 to 85 were balanced CD4/CD8.

Per the germline V gene, CDR1 is SGHRS and CDR2 is YFSETQ. The CDR3 covers 14 residues. J gave up 2 bases and V 6 bases, and 8 bases lay outside the gene matches. Material: PBMCs or a T cell subset sorted from them (not recorded which). The chain recombines TRBV5-1 with TRBJ2-7, with TRBD1 matching over 7 bases. This receptor was identified in a man aged 18 to 30 who had mild COVID-19 (a few samples of this study predate the infection). Cell type and time point are not known. The CDR3 reads CASNRGLVAYEQYF. CDR3 sequence (DNA): TGCGCCAGCAACAGGGGATTGGTAGCCTACGAGCAGTACTTC.